The entry below gives a single T cell receptor (beta chain) sequence along with its context. Antigen: not known. These data are taken from a study of T cells in localized non-small cell lung cancer. Only in-frame clones appear in the TCRdb table, and some are missing; sequencing was by immunoSEQ multiplex PCR. The table shows about 15,000 clones, with about 85% occurring only once. Germline V CDR1 and CDR2: SGHRS, YFSETQ. The J segment lost 0 bases and the V segment lost 0 bases, leaving 4 bases of the junction unmatched. There are 17 residues in the CDR3. Study observations and caveats: Higher T cell density in the blood was associated with longer overall survival, whereas higher adjacent-lung clonality associated with shorter survival. Heterogeneity remains possible, as sequencing covered one tumor region only. Detection in adjacent lung was observed for a median roughly 62 of the top 100 tumor clones.

The clonotype comes from a female donor of 60 years or more with stage I squamous cell lung carcinoma. J is TRBJ2-7 and V is TRBV5-1, with 12 bases lining up with TRBD2. This sample comprised peripheral blood, obtained before any cancer treatment. CDR3 bases: TGCGCCAGCAGCTTGGCTAGCGGGAGGGACAGCTCCTACGAGCAGTACTTC. It translates to CASSLASGRDSSYEQYF.